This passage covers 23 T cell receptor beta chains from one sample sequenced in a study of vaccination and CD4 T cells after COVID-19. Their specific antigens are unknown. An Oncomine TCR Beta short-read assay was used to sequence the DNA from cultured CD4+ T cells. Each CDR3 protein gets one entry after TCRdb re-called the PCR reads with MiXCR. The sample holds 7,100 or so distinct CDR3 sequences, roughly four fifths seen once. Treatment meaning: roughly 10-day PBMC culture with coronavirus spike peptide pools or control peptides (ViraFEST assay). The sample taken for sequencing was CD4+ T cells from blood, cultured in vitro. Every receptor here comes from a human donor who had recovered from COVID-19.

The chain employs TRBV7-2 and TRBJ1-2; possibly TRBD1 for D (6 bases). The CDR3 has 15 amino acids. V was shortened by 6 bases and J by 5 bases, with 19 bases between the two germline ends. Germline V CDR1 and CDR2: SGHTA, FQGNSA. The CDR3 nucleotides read TGTGCCAGCAGAGAAGGGACACCCCTTAGGTATGGCTACACCTTC. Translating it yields CASREGTPLRYGYTF.

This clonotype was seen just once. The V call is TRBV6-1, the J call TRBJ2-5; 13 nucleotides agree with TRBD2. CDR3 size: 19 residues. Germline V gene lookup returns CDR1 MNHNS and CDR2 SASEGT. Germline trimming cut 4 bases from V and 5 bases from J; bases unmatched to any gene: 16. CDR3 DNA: TGTGCCAGCAGTGGTGGGGTCGGGGCCGGACTAGCGGGAGTTGAGACCCAGTACTTC. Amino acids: CASSGGVGAGLAGVETQYF.

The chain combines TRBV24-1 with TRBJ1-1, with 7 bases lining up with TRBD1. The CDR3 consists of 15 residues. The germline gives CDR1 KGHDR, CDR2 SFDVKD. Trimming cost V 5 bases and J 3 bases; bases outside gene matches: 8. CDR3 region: CATSASRGPDTEAFF. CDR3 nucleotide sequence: TGTGCCACCAGTGCCAGTAGGGGGCCAGACACTGAAGCTTTCTTT.

CDR3: CASSPEGMSTDTQYF. CDR3 in DNA: TGTGCCAGCAGCCCCGAGGGAATGAGCACAGATACGCAGTATTTT. The chain employs TRBV7-3 and TRBJ2-3, with D maybe TRBD2 (5 bases). CDR3 length: 15 residues. Trimming removed 5 bases at V and 0 bases at J, with 12 bases between. Per the germline V gene, CDR1 is SGHTA and CDR2 is FQGTGA. The variable domain in full, completed from reference TRBV7-3 and TRBJ2-3, reads GAGVSQTPSNKVTEKGKYVELRCDPISGHTALYWYRQSLGQGPEFLIYFQGTGAADDSGLPNDRFFAVRPEGSVSTLKIQRTERGDSAVYLCASSPEGMSTDTQYFGPGTRLTVL.

The CDR3 coding sequence is TGTGCCAGCAGTGTCCAGACAGGGGGCAAACCTGAAGCTTTCTTT. This gives the protein CASSVQTGGKPEAFF. The chain joins TRBV6-1 to TRBJ1-1, with 10 bases matching TRBD1. The CDR3 is made up of 15 amino acids. Germline CDR1 reads MNHNS; CDR2 reads SASEGT. The V segment lost 4 bases and the J segment 6 bases; nucleotides outside the gene matches: 8.

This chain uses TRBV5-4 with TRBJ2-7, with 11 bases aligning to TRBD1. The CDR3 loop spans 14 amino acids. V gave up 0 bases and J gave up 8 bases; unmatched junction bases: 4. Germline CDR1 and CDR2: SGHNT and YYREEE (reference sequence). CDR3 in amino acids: CASSLAGTGGQQYF. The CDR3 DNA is TGTGCCAGCAGCTTGGCCGGGACAGGGGGGCAGCAGTACTTC.

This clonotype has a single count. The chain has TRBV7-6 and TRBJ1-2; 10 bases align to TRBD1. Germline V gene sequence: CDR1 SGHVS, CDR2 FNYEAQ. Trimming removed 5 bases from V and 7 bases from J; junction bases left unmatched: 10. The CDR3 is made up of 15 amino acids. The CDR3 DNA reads TGTGCCAGCAGCGAACCCGGGACAGGGGTTTCTGGCTACACCTTC. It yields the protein CASSEPGTGVSGYTF.

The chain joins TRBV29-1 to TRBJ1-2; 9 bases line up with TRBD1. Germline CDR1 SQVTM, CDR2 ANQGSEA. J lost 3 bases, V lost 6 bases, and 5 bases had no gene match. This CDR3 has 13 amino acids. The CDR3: CSVRTGEDYGYTF. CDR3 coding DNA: TGCAGCGTGCGGACAGGGGAGGACTATGGCTACACCTTC. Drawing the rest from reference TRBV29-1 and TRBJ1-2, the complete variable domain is SAVISQKPSRDICQRGTSLTIQCQVDSQVTMMFWYRQQPGQSLTLIATANQGSEATYESGFVIDKFPISRPNLTFSTLTVSNMSPEDSSIYLCSVRTGEDYGYTFGSGTRLTVV.

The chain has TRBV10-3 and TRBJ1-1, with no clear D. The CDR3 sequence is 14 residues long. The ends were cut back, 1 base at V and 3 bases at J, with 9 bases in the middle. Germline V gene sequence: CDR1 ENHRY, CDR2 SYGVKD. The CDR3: CAISEFPRYTEAFF. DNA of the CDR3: TGTGCCATCAGTGAGTTTCCGAGATACACTGAAGCTTTCTTT.

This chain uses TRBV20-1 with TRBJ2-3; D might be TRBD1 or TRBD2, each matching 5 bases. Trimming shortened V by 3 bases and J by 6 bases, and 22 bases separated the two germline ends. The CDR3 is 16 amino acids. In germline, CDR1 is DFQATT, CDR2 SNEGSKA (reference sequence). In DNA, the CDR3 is TGCAGTGCTAGCATAATGGCCCTGGGATGGGGGGATACGCAGTATTTT. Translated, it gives CSASIMALGWGDTQYF.

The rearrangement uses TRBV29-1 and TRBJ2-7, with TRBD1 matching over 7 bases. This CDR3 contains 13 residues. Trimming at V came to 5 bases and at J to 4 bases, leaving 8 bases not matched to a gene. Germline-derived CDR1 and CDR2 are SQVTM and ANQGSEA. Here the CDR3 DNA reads TGCAGCGTTTCGACAGGGTCGGCGTACGAGCAGTACTTC. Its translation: CSVSTGSAYEQYF.

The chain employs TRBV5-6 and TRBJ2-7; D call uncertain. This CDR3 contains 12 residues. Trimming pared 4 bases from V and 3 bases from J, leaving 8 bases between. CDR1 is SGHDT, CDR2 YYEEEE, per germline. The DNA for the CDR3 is TGTGCCAGCAGCCGACAAGACTACGAGCAGTACTTC. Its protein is CASSRQDYEQYF.

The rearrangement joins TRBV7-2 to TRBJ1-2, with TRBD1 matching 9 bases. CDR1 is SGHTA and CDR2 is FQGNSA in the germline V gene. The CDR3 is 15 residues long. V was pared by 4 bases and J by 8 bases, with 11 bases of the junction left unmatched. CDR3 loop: CASSSQGQGGGGYTF. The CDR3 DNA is TGTGCCAGCAGCTCGCAGGGACAGGGCGGCGGGGGCTACACCTTC.

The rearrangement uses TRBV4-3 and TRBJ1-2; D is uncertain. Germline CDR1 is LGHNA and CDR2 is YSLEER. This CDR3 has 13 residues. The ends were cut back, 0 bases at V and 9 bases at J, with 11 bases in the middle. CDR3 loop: CASSQDRDRSYTF. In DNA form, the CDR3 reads TGCGCCAGCAGCCAAGATAGGGATAGGAGCTACACCTTC.

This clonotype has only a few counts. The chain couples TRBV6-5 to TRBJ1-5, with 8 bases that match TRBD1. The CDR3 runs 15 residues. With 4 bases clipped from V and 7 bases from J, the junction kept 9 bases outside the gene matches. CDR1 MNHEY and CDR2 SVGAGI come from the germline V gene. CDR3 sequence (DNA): TGTGCCAGCAGTTCCCTGGACAGGGTGGGACAGCCCCAGCATTTT. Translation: CASSSLDRVGQPQHF.

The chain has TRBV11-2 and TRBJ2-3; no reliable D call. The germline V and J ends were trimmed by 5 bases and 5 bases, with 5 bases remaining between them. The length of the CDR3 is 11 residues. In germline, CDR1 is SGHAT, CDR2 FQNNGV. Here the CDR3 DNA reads TGTGCCAGCAGCGCCATAGATACGCAGTATTTT. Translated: CASSAIDTQYF.

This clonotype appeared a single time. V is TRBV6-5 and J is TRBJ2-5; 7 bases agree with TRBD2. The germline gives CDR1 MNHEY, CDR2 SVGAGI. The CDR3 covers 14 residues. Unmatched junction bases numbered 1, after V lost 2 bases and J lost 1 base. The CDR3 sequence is CASSYRTSQETQYF. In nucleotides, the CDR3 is TGTGCCAGCAGTTACAGGACTAGCCAAGAGACCCAGTACTTC.

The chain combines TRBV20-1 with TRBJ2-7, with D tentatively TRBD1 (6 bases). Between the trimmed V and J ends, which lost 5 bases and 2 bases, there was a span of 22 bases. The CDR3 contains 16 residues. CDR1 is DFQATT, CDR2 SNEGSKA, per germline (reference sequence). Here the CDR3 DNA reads TGCAGTGCTGATGGGGTAAGGGTGGGGGCGGCCTACGAGCAGTACTTC. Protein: CSADGVRVGAAYEQYF.

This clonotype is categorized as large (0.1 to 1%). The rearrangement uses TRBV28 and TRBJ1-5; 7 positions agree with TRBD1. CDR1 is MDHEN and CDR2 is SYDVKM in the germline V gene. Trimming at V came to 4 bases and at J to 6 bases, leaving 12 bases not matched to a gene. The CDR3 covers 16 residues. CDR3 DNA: TGTGCCAGCAGTTGGGGAAAAAGGGGGCGTGCTCAGCCCCAGCATTTT. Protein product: CASSWGKRGRAQPQHF. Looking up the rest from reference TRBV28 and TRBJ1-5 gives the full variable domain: DVKVTQSSRYLVKRTGEKVFLECVQDMDHENMFWYRQDPGLGLRLIYFSYDVKMKEKGDIPEGYSVSREKKERFSLILESASTNQTSMYLCASSWGKRGRAQPQHFGDGTRLSIL.

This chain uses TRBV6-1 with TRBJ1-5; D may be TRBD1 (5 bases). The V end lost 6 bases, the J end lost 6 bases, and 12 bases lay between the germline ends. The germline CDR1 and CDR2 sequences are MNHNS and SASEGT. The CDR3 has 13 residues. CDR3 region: CASRIARGQPQHF. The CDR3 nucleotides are TGTGCCAGCAGGATCGCTAGGGGTCAGCCCCAGCATTTT.

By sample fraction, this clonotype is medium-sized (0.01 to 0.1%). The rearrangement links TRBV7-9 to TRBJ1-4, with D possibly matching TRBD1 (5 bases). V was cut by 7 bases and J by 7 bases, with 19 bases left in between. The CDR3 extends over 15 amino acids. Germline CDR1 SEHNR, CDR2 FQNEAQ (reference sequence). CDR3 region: CASTPRSGTGEKLFF. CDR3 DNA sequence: TGTGCCAGCACCCCAAGGTCCGGGACGGGTGAAAAACTGTTTTTT.

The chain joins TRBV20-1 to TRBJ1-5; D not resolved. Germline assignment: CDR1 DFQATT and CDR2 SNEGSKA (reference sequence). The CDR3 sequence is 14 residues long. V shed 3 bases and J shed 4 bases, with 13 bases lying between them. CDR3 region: CSASGYAANQPQHF. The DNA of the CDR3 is TGCAGTGCTAGTGGCTACGCGGCGAATCAGCCCCAGCATTTT.

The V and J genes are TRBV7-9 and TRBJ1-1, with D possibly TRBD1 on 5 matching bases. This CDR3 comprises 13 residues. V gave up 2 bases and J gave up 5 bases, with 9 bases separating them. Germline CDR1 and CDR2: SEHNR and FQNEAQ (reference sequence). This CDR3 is CASSLNKGTEAFF. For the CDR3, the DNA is TGTGCCAGCAGCTTAAACAAGGGGACTGAAGCTTTCTTT.